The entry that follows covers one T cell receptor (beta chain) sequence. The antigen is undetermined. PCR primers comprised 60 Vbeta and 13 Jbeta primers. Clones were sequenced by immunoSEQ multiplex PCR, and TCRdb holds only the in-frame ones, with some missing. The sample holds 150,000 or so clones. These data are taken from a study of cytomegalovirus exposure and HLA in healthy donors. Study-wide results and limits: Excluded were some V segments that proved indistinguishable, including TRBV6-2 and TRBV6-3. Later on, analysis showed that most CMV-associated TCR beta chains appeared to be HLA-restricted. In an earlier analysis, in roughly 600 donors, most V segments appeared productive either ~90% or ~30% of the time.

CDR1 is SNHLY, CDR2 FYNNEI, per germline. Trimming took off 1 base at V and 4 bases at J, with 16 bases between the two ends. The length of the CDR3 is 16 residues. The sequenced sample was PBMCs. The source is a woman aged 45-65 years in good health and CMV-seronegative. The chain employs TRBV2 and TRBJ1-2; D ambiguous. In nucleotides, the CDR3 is TGTGCCAGCAGTGAAGACCCCGGGAAAGGGCCCTATGGCTACACCTTC. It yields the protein CASSEDPGKGPYGYTF.